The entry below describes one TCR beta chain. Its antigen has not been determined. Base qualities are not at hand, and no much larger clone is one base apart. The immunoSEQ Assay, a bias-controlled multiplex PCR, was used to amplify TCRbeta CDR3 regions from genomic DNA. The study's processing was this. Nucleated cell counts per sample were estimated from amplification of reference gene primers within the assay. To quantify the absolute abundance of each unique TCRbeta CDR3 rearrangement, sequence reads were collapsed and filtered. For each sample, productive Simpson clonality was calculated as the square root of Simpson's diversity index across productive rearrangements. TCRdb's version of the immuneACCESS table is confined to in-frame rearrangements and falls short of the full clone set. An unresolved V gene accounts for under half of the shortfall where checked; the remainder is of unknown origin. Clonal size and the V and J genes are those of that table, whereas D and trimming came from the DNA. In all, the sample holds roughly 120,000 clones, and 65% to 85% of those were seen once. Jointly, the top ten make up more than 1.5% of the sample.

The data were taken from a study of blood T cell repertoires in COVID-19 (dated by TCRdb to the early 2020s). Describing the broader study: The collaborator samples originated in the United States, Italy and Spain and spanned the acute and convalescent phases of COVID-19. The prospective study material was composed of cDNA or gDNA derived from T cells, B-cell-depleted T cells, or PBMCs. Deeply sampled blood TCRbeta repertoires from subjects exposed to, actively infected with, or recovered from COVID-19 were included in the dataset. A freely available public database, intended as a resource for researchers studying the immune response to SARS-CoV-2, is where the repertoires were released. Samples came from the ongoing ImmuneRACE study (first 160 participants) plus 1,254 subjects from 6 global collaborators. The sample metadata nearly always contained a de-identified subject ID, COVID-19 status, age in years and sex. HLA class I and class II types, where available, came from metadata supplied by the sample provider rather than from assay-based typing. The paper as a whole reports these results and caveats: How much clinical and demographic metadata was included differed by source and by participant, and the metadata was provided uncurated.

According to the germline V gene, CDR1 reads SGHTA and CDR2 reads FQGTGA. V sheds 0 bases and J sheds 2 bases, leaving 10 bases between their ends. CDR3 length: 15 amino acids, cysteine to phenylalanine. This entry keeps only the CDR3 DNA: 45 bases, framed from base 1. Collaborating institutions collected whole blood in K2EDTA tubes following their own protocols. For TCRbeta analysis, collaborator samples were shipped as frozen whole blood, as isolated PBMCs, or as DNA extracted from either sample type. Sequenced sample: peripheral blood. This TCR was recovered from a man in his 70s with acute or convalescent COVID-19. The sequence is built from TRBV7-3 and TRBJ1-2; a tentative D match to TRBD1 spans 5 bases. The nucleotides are TGTGCCAGCAGCTTAACGCCGGGACTCAACTATGGCTACACCTTC. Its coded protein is CASSLTPGLNYGYTF.